Listed below are T cell receptor beta chains from one sample, sequenced in a study of vaccination and CD4 T cells after COVID-19. Antigens of these TCRs are unknown. TCRdb passed the PCR reads through MiXCR, listing each CDR3 protein once. The table has tens of thousands of distinct CDR3 sequences, roughly 44% seen once. Source: CD4+ T cells from blood, cultured in vitro, taken before SARS-CoV-2 vaccination. All receptors come from a human donor who received a COVID-19 vaccine. Both conserved end residues are part of each CDR3. Each record gives: D gene, J gene, V gene, clone size, CDR3 DNA, CDR3 protein. A D gene is named only where the DNA matches it firmly. The size field is filled for only some rows; it gives once, few, many or a size class.

D gene: -
J gene: TRBJ2-5
V gene: TRBV2
clone size: -
CDR3 DNA: TGTGCCAGCAGTGAGCGACAGGCTGTAGAGACCCAGTACTTC
CDR3 protein: CASSERQAVETQYF

D gene: TRBD1
J gene: TRBJ2-7
V gene: TRBV20-1
clone size: -
CDR3 DNA: TGCAGTGCTAGAAAGGCCGGGACAGCCACCTACGAGCAGTACTTC
CDR3 protein: CSARKAGTATYEQYF

D gene: TRBD1
J gene: TRBJ2-5
V gene: TRBV27
clone size: few
CDR3 DNA: TGTGCCAGCAGTTTGGGGTTTGGGACAGCAAACGAAGAGACCCAGTACTTC
CDR3 protein: CASSLGFGTANEETQYF

D gene: -
J gene: TRBJ2-3
V gene: TRBV21-1
clone size: -
CDR3 DNA: TGTGCCAGCAGCTTCCCCCCGGCGGGGGGCACAGATACGCAGTATTTT
CDR3 protein: CASSFPPAGGTDTQYF

D gene: TRBD1
J gene: TRBJ1-1
V gene: TRBV2
clone size: -
CDR3 DNA: TGTGCCAGCAGTCATGGGACAGCCAACACTGAAGCTTTCTTT
CDR3 protein: CASSHGTANTEAFF

D gene: TRBD1
J gene: TRBJ1-2
V gene: TRBV5-1
clone size: once
CDR3 DNA: TGCGCCAGCAGCTTGGTCGAGGGGGCGGCTAGTGGCTACACCTTC
CDR3 protein: CASSLVEGAASGYTF

D gene: TRBD1
J gene: TRBJ1-5
V gene: TRBV20-1
clone size: -
CDR3 DNA: TGCAGTGCTAGAGTTGTAGGGGGCGGTCCGAATCAGCCCCAGCATTTT
CDR3 protein: CSARVVGGGPNQPQHF

D gene: -
J gene: TRBJ1-1
V gene: TRBV7-9
clone size: -
CDR3 DNA: TGTGCCAGCAGCCCCGCAGGGAATACTGAAGCTTTCTTT
CDR3 protein: CASSPAGNTEAFF

D gene: -
J gene: TRBJ1-1
V gene: TRBV2
clone size: few
CDR3 DNA: TGTGCCAGCCTCCGGGCTGGGAATACTGAAGCTTTCTTT
CDR3 protein: CASLRAGNTEAFF

D gene: -
J gene: TRBJ2-3
V gene: TRBV19
clone size: few
CDR3 DNA: TGTGCCAGTAGTATAAGCCCGGGATCTAGCACAGATACGCAGTATTTT
CDR3 protein: CASSISPGSSTDTQYF

D gene: -
J gene: TRBJ2-2
V gene: TRBV20-1
clone size: few
CDR3 DNA: TGCAGTGCTAGAGTAACTGGGGGCCTACCGAACACCGGGGAGCTGTTTTTT
CDR3 protein: CSARVTGGLPNTGELFF

D gene: -
J gene: TRBJ1-3
V gene: TRBV7-2
clone size: -
CDR3 DNA: TGTGCCAGCAGCCCGAACGGATTCTCTGGAAACACCATATATTTT
CDR3 protein: CASSPNGFSGNTIYF

D gene: -
J gene: TRBJ1-2
V gene: TRBV20-1
clone size: few
CDR3 DNA: TGCAGTGCCAGTGGACAGTTAAACTATGGCTACACCTTC
CDR3 protein: CSASGQLNYGYTF

D gene: -
J gene: TRBJ1-1
V gene: TRBV18
clone size: once
CDR3 DNA: TGTGCCAGCTCACTAGGACAGAGATGGGGAGCTTTCTTT
CDR3 protein: CASSLGQRWGAFF

D gene: TRBD2
J gene: TRBJ2-3
V gene: TRBV7-2
clone size: -
CDR3 DNA: TGTGCCAGCAGCTTCCCTAGCGGGGGTTTTGGCACAGATACGCAGTATTTT
CDR3 protein: CASSFPSGGFGTDTQYF

D gene: -
J gene: TRBJ1-1
V gene: TRBV25-1
clone size: -
CDR3 DNA: TGTGCCAGCAGTGAAGCGGGAGGGGGGAACACTGAAGCTTTCTTT
CDR3 protein: CASSEAGGGNTEAFF

D gene: -
J gene: TRBJ1-3
V gene: TRBV5-4
clone size: -
CDR3 DNA: TGTGCCAGCAGCCAAACTAACAGGGAGACTGGAAACACCATATATTTT
CDR3 protein: CASSQTNRETGNTIYF

D gene: -
J gene: TRBJ1-2
V gene: TRBV11-2
clone size: -
CDR3 DNA: TGTGCCAGCAGCCCCCGACACGCGGGCAACTATGGCTACACCTTC
CDR3 protein: CASSPRHAGNYGYTF

D gene: -
J gene: TRBJ2-5
V gene: TRBV5-4
clone size: -
CDR3 DNA: TGTGCCAGCAGCTTCGAGGGGGTAGGGGCGGGTAGGGAGACCCAGTACTTC
CDR3 protein: CASSFEGVGAGRETQYF

D gene: -
J gene: TRBJ2-7
V gene: TRBV6-2/TRBV6-3
clone size: once
CDR3 DNA: TGTGCCAGCAGTTACGGGCCGGCAGGGAGCTCCTACGAGCAGTACTTC
CDR3 protein: CASSYGPAGSSYEQYF

D gene: -
J gene: TRBJ1-6
V gene: TRBV9
clone size: -
CDR3 DNA: TGTGCCAGCAGCCCTTCGACAGTTAGATCACCCCTCCACTTT
CDR3 protein: CASSPSTVRSPLHF

D gene: -
J gene: TRBJ1-3
V gene: TRBV12-3/TRBV12-4
clone size: once
CDR3 DNA: TGTGCCAGCAGCCCGGGGTTGACGTTAAACACCATATATTTT
CDR3 protein: CASSPGLTLNTIYF

D gene: -
J gene: TRBJ2-3
V gene: TRBV10-3
clone size: -
CDR3 DNA: TGTGCCATCAGCCCTAGTTTTAGCACAGATACGCAGTATTTT
CDR3 protein: CAISPSFSTDTQYF

D gene: -
J gene: TRBJ2-1
V gene: TRBV7-9
clone size: -
CDR3 DNA: TGTGCCAGCAGCTTAGGGGTAAATGAGCAGTTCTTC
CDR3 protein: CASSLGVNEQFF

D gene: -
J gene: TRBJ2-2
V gene: TRBV15
clone size: -
CDR3 DNA: TGTGCCACCAGCAGAGATCTTGGGGAGAACACCGGGGAGCTGTTTTTT
CDR3 protein: CATSRDLGENTGELFF

D gene: -
J gene: TRBJ1-2
V gene: TRBV10-3
clone size: -
CDR3 DNA: TGTGCCATCAGTGAGTCGGGGGCAGCTAACTATGGCTACACCTTC
CDR3 protein: CAISESGAANYGYTF

D gene: TRBD1
J gene: TRBJ2-7
V gene: TRBV30
clone size: -
CDR3 DNA: TGTGCCTGGAGGGGAACCGGGACAGGGAAATACGAGCAGTACTTC
CDR3 protein: CAWRGTGTGKYEQYF

D gene: -
J gene: TRBJ1-6
V gene: TRBV2
clone size: -
CDR3 DNA: TGTGCCAGCAGTGAAGCGGGTCAGGGAATTAACTCACCCCTCCACTTT
CDR3 protein: CASSEAGQGINSPLHF

D gene: -
J gene: TRBJ1-3
V gene: TRBV24-1
clone size: few
CDR3 DNA: TGTGCCACCAGCCCAGGAGGGTTAGGAAACACCATATATTTT
CDR3 protein: CATSPGGLGNTIYF

D gene: TRBD1
J gene: TRBJ2-3
V gene: TRBV6-1
clone size: -
CDR3 DNA: TGTGCCAGCAGCCCGGGACAGGCTAGCACAGATACGCAGTATTTT
CDR3 protein: CASSPGQASTDTQYF

D gene: TRBD2
J gene: TRBJ2-5
V gene: TRBV5-4
clone size: -
CDR3 DNA: TGTGCCAGCAGCTTGCTAGCGGGGGTGGAGACCCAGTACTTC
CDR3 protein: CASSLLAGVETQYF

D gene: -
J gene: TRBJ2-6
V gene: TRBV28
clone size: -
CDR3 DNA: TGTGCCAGCAGTCTCACCGACAGCTCTGGGGCCAACGTCCTGAGTTTC
CDR3 protein: CASSLTDSSGANVLSF

D gene: -
J gene: TRBJ2-3
V gene: TRBV2
clone size: -
CDR3 DNA: TGTGCCAGCAGTGGACCCCGGGACCGACGAACCCAAGATACGCAGTATTTT
CDR3 protein: CASSGPRDRRTQDTQYF

D gene: -
J gene: TRBJ1-2
V gene: TRBV30
clone size: few
CDR3 DNA: TGTGCCTGGAGTGTGGGGGCAGGTCAATATGGCTACACCTTC
CDR3 protein: CAWSVGAGQYGYTF

D gene: -
J gene: TRBJ1-1
V gene: TRBV3-1
clone size: -
CDR3 DNA: TGTGCCAGCAGCAAAGGGCCAAACACTGAAGCTTTCTTT
CDR3 protein: CASSKGPNTEAFF

D gene: -
J gene: TRBJ2-2
V gene: TRBV10-3
clone size: few
CDR3 DNA: TGTGCCATCAGTGATTGGGAGGTCGGGGAGCTGTTTTTT
CDR3 protein: CAISDWEVGELFF

D gene: -
J gene: TRBJ1-1
V gene: TRBV19
clone size: -
CDR3 DNA: TGTGCCAGTAGTATAGGACAGCAGAACACTGAAGCTTTCTTT
CDR3 protein: CASSIGQQNTEAFF

D gene: -
J gene: TRBJ1-2
V gene: TRBV19
clone size: -
CDR3 DNA: TGTGCCAGTAGTATCCAGACAGCTAACTATGGCTACACCTTC
CDR3 protein: CASSIQTANYGYTF

D gene: TRBD2
J gene: TRBJ2-5
V gene: TRBV2
clone size: -
CDR3 DNA: TGTGCCAGCAGTGTCATGCGGGGGGGCCGGGAGACCCAGTACTTC
CDR3 protein: CASSVMRGGRETQYF

D gene: -
J gene: TRBJ2-7
V gene: TRBV6-1
clone size: -
CDR3 DNA: TGTGCCAGCAGTCCGACGGGACGGACCTACGAGCAGTACTTC
CDR3 protein: CASSPTGRTYEQYF